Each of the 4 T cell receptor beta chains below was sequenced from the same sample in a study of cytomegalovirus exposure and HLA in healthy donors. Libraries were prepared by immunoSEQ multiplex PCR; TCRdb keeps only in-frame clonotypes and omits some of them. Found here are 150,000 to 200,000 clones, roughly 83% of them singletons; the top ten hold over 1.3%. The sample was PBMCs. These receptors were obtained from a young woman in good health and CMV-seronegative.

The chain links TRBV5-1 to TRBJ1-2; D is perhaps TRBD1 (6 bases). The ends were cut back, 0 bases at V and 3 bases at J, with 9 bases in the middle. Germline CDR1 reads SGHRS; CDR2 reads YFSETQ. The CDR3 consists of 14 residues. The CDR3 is CASSLDRVHYGYTF. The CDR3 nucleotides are TGCGCCAGCAGCTTGGACAGGGTTCACTATGGCTACACCTTC.

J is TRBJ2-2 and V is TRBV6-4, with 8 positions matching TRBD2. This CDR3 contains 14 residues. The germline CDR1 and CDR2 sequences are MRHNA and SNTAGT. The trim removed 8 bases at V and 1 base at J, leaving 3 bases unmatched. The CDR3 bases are TGTGCCAGCTCAGGGACTAGGAACACCGGGGAGCTGTTTTTT. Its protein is CASSGTRNTGELFF.

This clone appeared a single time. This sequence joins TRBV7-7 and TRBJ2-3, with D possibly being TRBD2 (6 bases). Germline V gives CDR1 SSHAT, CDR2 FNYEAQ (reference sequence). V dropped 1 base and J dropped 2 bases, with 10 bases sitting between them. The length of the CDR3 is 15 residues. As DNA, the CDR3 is TGTGCCAGCAGCTTAGGGGCGGGAATCACAGATACGCAGTATTTT. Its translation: CASSLGAGITDTQYF.

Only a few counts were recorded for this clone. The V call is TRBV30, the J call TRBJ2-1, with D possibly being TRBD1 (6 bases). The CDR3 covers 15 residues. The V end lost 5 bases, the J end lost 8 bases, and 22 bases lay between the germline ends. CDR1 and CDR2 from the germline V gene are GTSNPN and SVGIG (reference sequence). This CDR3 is CAWSRDIIRGDEQFF. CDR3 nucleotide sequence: TGTGCCTGGTCCCGGGACATCATAAGGGGCGATGAGCAGTTCTTC.